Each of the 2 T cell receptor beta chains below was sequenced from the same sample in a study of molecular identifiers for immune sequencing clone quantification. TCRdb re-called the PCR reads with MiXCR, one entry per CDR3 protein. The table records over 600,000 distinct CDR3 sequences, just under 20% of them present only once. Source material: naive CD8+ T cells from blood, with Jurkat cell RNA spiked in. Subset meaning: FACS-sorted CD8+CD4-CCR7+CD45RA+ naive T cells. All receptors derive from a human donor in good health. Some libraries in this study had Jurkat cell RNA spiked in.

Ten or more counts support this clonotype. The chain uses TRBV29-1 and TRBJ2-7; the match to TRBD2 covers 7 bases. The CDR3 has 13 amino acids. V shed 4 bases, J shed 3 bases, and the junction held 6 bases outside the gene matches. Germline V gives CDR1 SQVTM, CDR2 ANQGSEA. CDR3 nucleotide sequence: TGCAGCGTTGTGGGGGACTACTTCTACGAGCAGTACTTC. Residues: CSVVGDYFYEQYF.

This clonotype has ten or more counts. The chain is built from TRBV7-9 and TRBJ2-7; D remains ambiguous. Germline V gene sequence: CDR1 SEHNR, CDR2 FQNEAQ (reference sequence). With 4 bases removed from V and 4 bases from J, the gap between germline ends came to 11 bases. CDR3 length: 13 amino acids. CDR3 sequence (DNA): TGTGCCAGCAGCTCCGGCGGTCGATACGAGCAGTACTTC. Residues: CASSSGGRYEQYF.